This T cell receptor beta chain was recorded in a study of beta chain features in type 1 diabetes. About the study: Across every sample, around 100,000,000 sorted cells were examined in total.

Expressed TCRB transcripts got sequenced, as all isolated RNA was reverse transcribed. The average output of naive, central memory and regulatory T cell samples was around 3.5 million reads. Assay used: immunoSEQ multiplex PCR; TCRdb lists only in-frame clones, some missing. The data hold 900,000 or so clones, with 15% to 20% observed a single time. The CDR3 has 15 amino acids. In germline, CDR1 is MGHDK, CDR2 SYGVNS. Germline trimming cut 5 bases from V and 2 bases from J; bases unmatched to any gene: 3. The sample was naive CD4+ T cells from blood. The chain recombines TRBV25-1 with TRBJ2-6; TRBD1 agrees at 7 bases. This TCR was sampled from a woman aged 18-29 years in good health. The CDR3 nucleotides are TGTGCCAGCAGTTACCAGGGGGCTGGGGCCAACGTCCTGACTTTC. Its protein is CASSYQGAGANVLTF.